This T cell receptor (beta chain) was found in a study of T cell clones after liver transplantation. The CDR3 totals 16 residues. V lost 6 bases to trimming and J lost 6 bases; unmatched junction nucleotides: 10. The germline V gene has CDR1 SEHNR and CDR2 FQNEAQ (reference sequence). TCRdb's copy holds only in-frame clones and misses some; the assay was immunoSEQ multiplex PCR. The table shows roughly 49,000 clones, with more than 65% occurring only once. The TCR originated in a human patient who received a liver transplant. Some T cells may be graft donor cells. The chain links TRBV7-9 to TRBJ2-3; 12 bases line up with TRBD2. The sequenced sample was CD4+ T cells from blood, obtained approximately 52 months after liver transplant. This chain's CDR3 is CASREVWTSGDDTQYF. The CDR3 bases are TGTGCCAGCAGGGAGGTGTGGACTAGCGGGGACGATACGCAGTATTTT. The whole variable domain, remainder taken from reference TRBV7-9 and TRBJ2-3, is DTGVSQNPRHKITKRGQNVTFRCDPISEHNRLYWYRQTLGQGPEFLTYFQNEAQLEKSRLLSDRFSAERPKGSFSTLEIQRTEQGDSAMYLCASREVWTSGDDTQYFGPGTRLTVL.